This entry lists 14 T cell receptor beta chains sequenced from one sample in a study of CXCR3-negative and CXCR3-positive naive CD8 T cells. UMI-labeled 5' RACE yielded the TRB cDNA libraries. From the 5' RACE reads, TCRdb lists one entry per CDR3 protein and no DNA. The sample totals some 130,000 distinct CDR3 sequences. Material: naive CXCR3- CD8+ T cells from blood. Subset in this sample: CD45RO-CCR7+CD27+CD95- naive CD8+ T cells lacking CXCR3 (TNR3-). These receptors came from a human donor in good health. Some clones in this sample may be carry-over from other donors' samples.

The chain carries TRBV2 and TRBJ1-5; the TRBD1 assignment by TCRdb is unverifiable without DNA. In germline, CDR1 is SNHLY, CDR2 FYNNEI. This CDR3 spans 15 amino acids. The CDR3 region is CASRDRQGSNQPQHF.

The V call is TRBV6-2 or TRBV6-3, the J call TRBJ2-2; as DNA is missing, the TRBD2 call by TCRdb cannot be tested. This CDR3 comprises 18 residues. Germline V gene data show CDR1 as MNHEY and CDR2 as SVGEGT. This CDR3 is CASSYSGWRTDNTGELFF.

The chain links TRBV7-9 to TRBJ2-1; with no DNA, the TCRdb D assignment of TRBD1 cannot be verified. Germline V gene lookup returns CDR1 SEHNR and CDR2 FQNEAQ (reference sequence). This CDR3 has 15 residues. The CDR3 reads CAILPGAGAYNEQFF.

The gene calls are TRBV12-3 or TRBV12-4 and TRBJ1-5. This CDR3 has 14 amino acids. CDR3 loop: CASSWGAGNQPQHF.

The rearrangement joins TRBV19 to TRBJ2-7. CDR3 length: 12 amino acids. Germline V CDR1 and CDR2: LNHDA, SQIVND (reference sequence). CDR3 residues: CASSAAAYEQYF. Variable domain in full (rest from reference TRBV19 and TRBJ2-7): DGGITQSPKYLFRKEGQNVTLSCEQNLNHDAMYWYRQDPGQGLRLIYYSQIVNDFQKGDIAEGYSVSREKKESFPLTVTSAQKNPTAFYLCASSAAAYEQYFGPGTRLTVT.

The chain employs TRBV9 and TRBJ1-2. CDR1 is SGDLS and CDR2 is YYNGEE in the germline V gene. CDR3 size: 15 residues. The CDR3 is CASSQPGRTNYGYTF.

The chain uses TRBV5-1 and TRBJ2-1; without DNA, the TCRdb call of TRBD1 cannot be checked. The CDR3 runs to 17 residues. Germline V gives CDR1 SGHRS, CDR2 YFSETQ. The CDR3 reads CASSLARAGSGDNEQFF.

The chain recombines TRBV12-3 or TRBV12-4 with TRBJ1-5; TCRdb designates TRBD1, a call that cannot be tested without DNA. CDR3 length: 17 amino acids. CDR3 sequence reads: CASRPHSPGGGNQPQHF.

The chain employs TRBV20-1 and TRBJ2-2; the TRBD1 assignment by TCRdb is unverifiable without DNA. The CDR3 length is 15 residues. The germline gives CDR1 DFQATT, CDR2 SNEGSKA (reference sequence). The CDR3 loop is CSASHSRQITGELFF.

The chain uses TRBV10-2 and TRBJ2-7; the TCRdb call, TRBD2, lacks DNA for checking. The germline V gene has CDR1 WSHSY and CDR2 SAAADI. The CDR3 runs 14 residues. CDR3 residues: CASTTSGSYHEQYF.

The chain uses TRBV20-1 and TRBJ2-5. Germline CDR1 DFQATT, CDR2 SNEGSKA (reference sequence). This CDR3 is built from 14 residues. CDR3: CSASSEKYQETQYF.

V usage is TRBV7-2 and J usage is TRBJ2-1. Germline CDR1 is SGHTA and CDR2 is FQGNSA. The CDR3 sequence is 15 residues long. The CDR3 loop is CAISLIAGSYNEQFF.

This chain joins TRBV23-1 and TRBJ2-7; TCRdb reports TRBD1, a call that lacks DNA to check it against. TRBV23-1 qualifies as an ORF whose function is uncertain. This CDR3 has 15 amino acids. CDR3 in amino acids: CASSQPTGQGYEQYF.

The chain has TRBV2 and TRBJ2-3; TCRdb outputs TRBD1, but without DNA this stays unchecked. CDR1 and CDR2 from the germline V gene are SNHLY and FYNNEI. The CDR3 contains 12 residues. CDR3 region: CATRGAADTQYF.